This TCR beta chain appears in the sequencing data of a study of low-dose radiotherapy and immunotherapy resistance in tumors. Study in general: Cohort 2 patients were irradiated with 1 Gy every two weeks, reaching 13 Gy over 26 weeks. Intravenous nivolumab 240 mg every two weeks plus ipilimumab 1 mg/kg every six weeks was given to patients. Every two weeks, cyclophosphamide 200 mg/m2 was infused one day before radiation plus immunotherapy.

The germline V gene has CDR1 SEHNR and CDR2 FQNEAQ (reference sequence). V lost 3 bases and J 1 base, leaving 6 bases between the germline ends. The CDR3 runs to 14 residues. Indicated time point: after trial treatment. The sample's treatment: LDRT plus nivolumab, ipilimumab, low-dose cyclophosphamide and aspirin (RACIN trial). The treatment that donors received included nivolumab, ipilimumab, aspirin, low-dose cyclophosphamide and low-dose radiotherapy. TRAV- and TRBV-specific primers, spanning alpha and beta chains, primed first-strand cDNA. An approximately 19-cycle PCR with a constant-region primer and V-primer adapter amplified TCRs. TCRdb independently ran MiXCR on the reads; one entry per CDR3 protein. The profile shows just over 90,000 distinct CDR3 sequences, 20% to 25% of them singletons. This clonotype came up many times.

This clonotype was sampled from a female donor with ovarian cancer. V usage is TRBV7-9 and J usage is TRBJ2-2, with unresolved D. Sample: PBMCs, taken after low-dose radiotherapy plus immunotherapy. CDR3 coding DNA: TGTGCCAGCAGCTTGTTACAGAACACCGGGGAGCTGTTTTTT. Protein sequence: CASSLLQNTGELFF.